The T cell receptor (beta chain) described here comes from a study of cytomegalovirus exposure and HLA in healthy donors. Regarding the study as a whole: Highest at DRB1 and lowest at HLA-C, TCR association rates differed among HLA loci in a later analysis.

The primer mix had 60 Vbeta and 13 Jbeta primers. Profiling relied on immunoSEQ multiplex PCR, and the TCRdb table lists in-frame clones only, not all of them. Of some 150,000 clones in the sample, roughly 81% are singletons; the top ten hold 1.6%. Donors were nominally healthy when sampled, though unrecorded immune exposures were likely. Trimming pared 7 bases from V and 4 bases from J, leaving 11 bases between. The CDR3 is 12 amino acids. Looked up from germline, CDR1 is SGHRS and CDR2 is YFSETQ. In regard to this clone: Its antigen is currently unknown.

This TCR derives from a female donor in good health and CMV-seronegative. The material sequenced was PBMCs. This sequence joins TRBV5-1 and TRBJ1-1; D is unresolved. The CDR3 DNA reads TGCGCCAGCCGGTCGGGAGGCACTGAAGCTTTCTTT. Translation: CASRSGGTEAFF.